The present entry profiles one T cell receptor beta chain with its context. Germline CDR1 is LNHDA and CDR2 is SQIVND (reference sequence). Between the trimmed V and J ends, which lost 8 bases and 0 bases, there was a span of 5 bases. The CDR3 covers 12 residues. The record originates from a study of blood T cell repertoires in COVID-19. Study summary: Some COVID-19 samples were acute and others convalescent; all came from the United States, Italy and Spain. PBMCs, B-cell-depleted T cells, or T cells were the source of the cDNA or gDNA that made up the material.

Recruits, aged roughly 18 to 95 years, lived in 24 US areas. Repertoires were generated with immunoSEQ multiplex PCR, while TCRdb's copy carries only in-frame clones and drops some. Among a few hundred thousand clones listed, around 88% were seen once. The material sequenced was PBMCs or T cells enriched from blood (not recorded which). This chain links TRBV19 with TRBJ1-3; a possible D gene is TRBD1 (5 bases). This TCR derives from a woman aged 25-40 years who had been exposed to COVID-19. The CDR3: CASDSSGNTIYF. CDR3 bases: TGTGCCAGTGACAGCTCTGGAAACACCATATATTTT.